This TCR beta chain appears in the sequencing data of a study of shared clonotypes between healthy human individuals. Evenly divided among several immunoSEQ plates was the genomic DNA of each subset. In the original workflow: Because ImmunoSEQ provided only junction sequences with no quality scores, the filtering differed. Assay: immunoSEQ multiplex PCR; the TCRdb copy retains only in-frame clones and omits some. V and J calls and clone size are given by that table; D and trimming were obtained from the DNA. The sample has fewer than 2.5 million clones, approximately 93% seen once; the top ten hold around 0.4%. The CDR3 is made up of 14 amino acids. V was clipped by 4 bases and J by 6 bases, with 13 bases between them. CDR1 and CDR2 (germline): SGHRS, YFSETQ.

This clonotype was obtained from a young man in good health. Some clones in this sample may be carry-over from other donors' samples. Sequenced: naive CD4+ T cells from PBMCs. Described subset: CD45RA+ positively selected. The genes are TRBV5-1 and TRBJ2-2, with D perhaps assigned TRBD1 or TRBD2 (5 bases each). The CDR3 spells CASSRDHMPGELFF. The CDR3 nucleotides are TGCGCCAGCAGCCGGGACCACATGCCCGGGGAGCTGTTTTTT.